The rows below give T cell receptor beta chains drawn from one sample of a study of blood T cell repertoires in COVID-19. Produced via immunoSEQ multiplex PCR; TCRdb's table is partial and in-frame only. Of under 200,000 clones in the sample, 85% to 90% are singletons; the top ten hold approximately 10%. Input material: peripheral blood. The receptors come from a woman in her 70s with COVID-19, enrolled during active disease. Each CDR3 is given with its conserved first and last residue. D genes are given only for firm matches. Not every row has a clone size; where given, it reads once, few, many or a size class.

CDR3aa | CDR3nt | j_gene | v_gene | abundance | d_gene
CASSVGASGGREKLFF | TGTGCCAGCAGCGTAGGGGCTAGCGGGGGACGTGAAAAACTGTTTTTT | TRBJ1-4 | TRBV9 | NA | NA
CASSRDTKNTEAFF | TGTGCCAGCAGCAGGGACACTAAGAACACTGAAGCTTTCTTT | TRBJ1-1 | TRBV9 | NA | NA
CASSQDGQGRGSTF | TGTGCCAGCAGCCAAGATGGTCAGGGGCGGGGGAGCACCTTC | TRBJ1-2 | TRBV3-1/TRBV3-2 | NA | NA
CASSALLPSYYEQYF | TGTGCCAGCAGCGCCCTACTACCATCTTACTACGAGCAGTACTTC | TRBJ2-7 | TRBV3-1/TRBV3-2 | few | NA
CAWMYSGNTIYF | TGTGCCTGGATGTACTCTGGAAACACCATATATTTT | TRBJ1-3 | TRBV30 | few | NA
CASSMGQNYEQYF | TGTGCCAGTAGTATGGGACAGAACTACGAGCAGTACTTC | TRBJ2-7 | TRBV19 | few | TRBD1
CASSRTAATNEKLFF | TGTGCCAGCTCACGTACAGCTGCAACTAATGAAAAACTGTTTTTT | TRBJ1-4 | TRBV18 | NA | NA
CASSIPGLVSTGELFF | TGTGCCAGTAGTATTCCAGGGTTGGTTAGCACCGGGGAGCTGTTTTTT | TRBJ2-2 | TRBV19 | NA | NA
CASSPDSNYGYTF | TGTGCCAGCTCACCAGACAGCAACTATGGCTACACCTTC | TRBJ1-2 | TRBV18 | NA | NA
CASSRSRGEKLFF | TGTGCCAGCAGCAGGTCGCGGGGTGAAAAACTGTTTTTT | TRBJ1-4 | TRBV6-5 | once | NA
CASPGLGPFGEQFF | TGTGCCAGCCCGGGACTAGGCCCCTTTGGGGAGCAGTTCTTC | TRBJ2-1 | TRBV9 | NA | TRBD2
CASSLGASGGHNEQFF | TGTGCCAGCAGCTTAGGGGCTAGCGGGGGACACAATGAGCAGTTCTTC | TRBJ2-1 | TRBV7-8 | once | TRBD2
CASSQDAGGRNTIYF | TGTGCCAGCAGCCAAGATGCGGGGGGCAGAAACACCATATATTTT | TRBJ1-3 | TRBV3-1/TRBV3-2 | NA | NA
CASTKTSGGVNEKLFF | TGTGCCAGTACAAAGACTTCGGGAGGGGTTAATGAAAAACTGTTTTTT | TRBJ1-4 | TRBV19 | NA | NA
CASSPTGGNQPQHF | TGTGCCAGTAGCCCCACAGGGGGGAATCAGCCCCAGCATTTT | TRBJ1-5 | TRBV19 | NA | TRBD1
CASSKRLGEAFF | TGTGCCAGCAGCAAACGCCTGGGAGAGGCTTTCTTT | TRBJ1-1 | TRBV28 | few | NA
CASSLVTGFYEQYF | TGTGCCAGCAGCTTAGTTACAGGATTTTACGAGCAGTACTTC | TRBJ2-7 | TRBV11-2 | NA | NA
CASSQDTGGGYTF | TGTGCCAGCAGCCAAGATACGGGAGGGGGCTACACCTTC | TRBJ1-2 | TRBV3-1/TRBV3-2 | NA | NA
CASSSTTRGQETQYF | TGTGCCAGCAGCTCGACGACTAGAGGGCAAGAGACCCAGTACTTC | TRBJ2-5 | TRBV7-2 | NA | NA
CAWSALAGGITDTQYF | TGTGCCTGGAGTGCCTTAGCGGGGGGGATCACAGATACGCAGTATTTT | TRBJ2-3 | TRBV30 | once | TRBD2
CATSMGAPKETQYF | TGTGCCACCAGTATGGGGGCCCCTAAAGAGACCCAGTACTTC | TRBJ2-5 | TRBV24-1 | NA | NA
CASSPDGEETQYF | TGTGCCAGCAGCCCCGATGGGGAGGAGACCCAGTACTTC | TRBJ2-5 | TRBV3-1/TRBV3-2 | NA | NA
CASSFKGDTEAFF | TGCGCCAGCAGCTTTAAAGGGGACACTGAAGCTTTCTTT | TRBJ1-1 | TRBV5-1 | few | NA
CASSLTSGGSGELFF | TGCGCCAGCAGCTTAACCAGCGGGGGTTCCGGGGAGCTGTTTTTT | TRBJ2-2 | TRBV5-1 | NA | TRBD2